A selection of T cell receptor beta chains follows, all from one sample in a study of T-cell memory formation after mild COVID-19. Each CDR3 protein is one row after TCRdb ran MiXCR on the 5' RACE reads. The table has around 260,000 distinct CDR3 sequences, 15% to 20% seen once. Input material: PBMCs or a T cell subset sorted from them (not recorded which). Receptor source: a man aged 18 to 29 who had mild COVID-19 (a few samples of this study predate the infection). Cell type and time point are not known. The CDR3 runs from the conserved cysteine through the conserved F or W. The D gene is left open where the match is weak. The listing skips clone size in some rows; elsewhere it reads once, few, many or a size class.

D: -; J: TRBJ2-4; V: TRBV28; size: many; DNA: TGTGCCAGCAATCCCACAGACGAAACCATTCAGTACTTC; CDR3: CASNPTDETIQYF
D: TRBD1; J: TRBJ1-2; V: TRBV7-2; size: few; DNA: TGTGCCAGCAGCTTATCAAGGGGGCGAGACTATGGCTACACCTTC; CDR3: CASSLSRGRDYGYTF
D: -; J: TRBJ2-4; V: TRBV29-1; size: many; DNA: TGCAGCGTTGAACTAGCAGCCAAAAACATTCAGTACTTC; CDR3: CSVELAAKNIQYF
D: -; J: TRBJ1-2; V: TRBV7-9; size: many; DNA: TGTGCCAGCAGCCGTACAGAGAACTATGGCTACACCTTC; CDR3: CASSRTENYGYTF
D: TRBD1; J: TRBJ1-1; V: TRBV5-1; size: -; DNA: TGCGCCAGCAGCATTGGACAGGGGGCTGTTAGGACTGAAGCTTTCTTT; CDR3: CASSIGQGAVRTEAFF
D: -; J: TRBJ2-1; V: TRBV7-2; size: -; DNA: TGTGCCAGCTCACCTCCCTCCTACAATGAGCAGTTCTTC; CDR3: CASSPPSYNEQFF
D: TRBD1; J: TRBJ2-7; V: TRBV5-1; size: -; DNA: TGCGCCAGCAGCGGGGGACAGCTACGAGAGCAGTACTTC; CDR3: CASSGGQLREQYF
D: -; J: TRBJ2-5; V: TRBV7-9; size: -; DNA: TGTGCCAGCAGCTTAGTTTGGGTTGGAGAGACCCAGTACTTC; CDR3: CASSLVWVGETQYF
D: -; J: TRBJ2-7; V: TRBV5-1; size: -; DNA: TGCGCCAGCAGCTTGGATTGGGAAGTCGAGCAGTACTTC; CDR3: CASSLDWEVEQYF
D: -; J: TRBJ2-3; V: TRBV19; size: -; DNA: TGTGCCAGTAGTATCGGGCGGGGAAGCCCGGTAGATACGCAGTATTTT; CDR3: CASSIGRGSPVDTQYF
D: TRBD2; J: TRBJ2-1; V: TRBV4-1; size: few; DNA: TGCGCCAGCAGCCCGAACCTAGCGGGGTATCGGGGCTCCTACAATGAGCAGTTCTTC; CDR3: CASSPNLAGYRGSYNEQFF
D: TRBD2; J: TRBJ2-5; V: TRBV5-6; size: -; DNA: TGTGCCAGCAGCGGGACTAGCGCGGAACAAGAGACCCAGTACTTC; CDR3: CASSGTSAEQETQYF
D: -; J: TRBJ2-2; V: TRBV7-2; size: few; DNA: TGTGCCAGCAGCCCTAACGAGCTCGAGCTGTTTTTT; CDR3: CASSPNELELFF
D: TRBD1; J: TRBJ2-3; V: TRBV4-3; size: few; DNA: TGCGCCAGCAGCCAAGGGGGACAGTCAAGTGCAGATACGCAGTATTTT; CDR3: CASSQGGQSSADTQYF
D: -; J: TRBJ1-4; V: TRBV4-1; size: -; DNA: TGCGCCAGCAGCCAACTTACTCTCAGCGCTGGGAAACTGTTTTTT; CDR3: CASSQLTLSAGKLFF
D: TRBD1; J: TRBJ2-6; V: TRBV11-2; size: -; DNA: TGTGCCAGCACCTTCACAGGGGCTGGGGCCAACGTCCTGACTTTC; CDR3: CASTFTGAGANVLTF
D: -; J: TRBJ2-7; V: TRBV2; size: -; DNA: TGTGCCAGCAGTCTACTAGGACCCCTTTACGAGCAGTACTTC; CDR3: CASSLLGPLYEQYF
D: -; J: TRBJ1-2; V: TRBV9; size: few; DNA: TGTGCCAGCAGCTCCCGACAGTCCGATGGCTACACCTTC; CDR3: CASSSRQSDGYTF
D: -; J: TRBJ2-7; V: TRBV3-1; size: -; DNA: TGTGCCAGCAGCCAGAGGATAGGTAACGAGCAGTACTTC; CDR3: CASSQRIGNEQYF
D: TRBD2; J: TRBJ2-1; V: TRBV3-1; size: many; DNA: TGTGCCAGCAGCACGATCTTAGCGGGGGGGCCGGGGAATGAGCAGTTCTTC; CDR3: CASSTILAGGPGNEQFF
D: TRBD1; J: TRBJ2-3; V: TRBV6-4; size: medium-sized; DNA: TGTGCCAGCAGTGGGACAGGGGGCACAGATACGCAGTATTTT; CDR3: CASSGTGGTDTQYF
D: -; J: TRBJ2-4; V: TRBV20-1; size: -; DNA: TGCAGTGCCAGGATGAGGAGTCCGGTAAACATTCAGTACTTC; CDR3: CSARMRSPVNIQYF
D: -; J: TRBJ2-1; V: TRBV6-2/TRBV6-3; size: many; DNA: TGTGCCAGCAGTTACGGGGCTCACAATGAGCAGTTCTTC; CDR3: CASSYGAHNEQFF
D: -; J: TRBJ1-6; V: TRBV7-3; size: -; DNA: TGTGCCAGCAGCTTAACTCGAGGGAACTCACCCCTCCACTTT; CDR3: CASSLTRGNSPLHF
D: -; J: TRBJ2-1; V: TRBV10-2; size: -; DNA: TGCGCCAGCAGCCTCAGGGGTCCTCTGATCAATGAGCAGTTCTTC; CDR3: CASSLRGPLINEQFF
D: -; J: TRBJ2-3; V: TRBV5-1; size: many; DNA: TGCGCCAGCAGCTTGGCAGGGGCTCATATCGATACGCAGTATTTT; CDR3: CASSLAGAHIDTQYF
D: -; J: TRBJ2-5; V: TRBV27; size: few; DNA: TGTGCCAGCAGTCAGCAGGGGACCTACCAAGAGACCCAGTACTTC; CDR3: CASSQQGTYQETQYF
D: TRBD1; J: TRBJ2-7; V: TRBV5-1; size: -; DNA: TGCGCCAGCGGCCCCGGGACAGACACCTACGAGCAGTACTTC; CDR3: CASGPGTDTYEQYF
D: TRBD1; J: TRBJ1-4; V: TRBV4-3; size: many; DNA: TGCGCCAGCAGCCAAGATCAAAAGGGGGCGAGTGAAAAACTGTTTTTT; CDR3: CASSQDQKGASEKLFF
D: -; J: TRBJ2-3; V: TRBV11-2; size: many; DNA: TGTGCCAGCAGCTTAGCGGGGGCCGGTTCCACAGATACGCAGTATTTT; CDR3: CASSLAGAGSTDTQYF
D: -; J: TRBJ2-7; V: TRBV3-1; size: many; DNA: TGTGCCAGCAGCCAAAGGGGAGTCGACGAGCAGTACTTC; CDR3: CASSQRGVDEQYF
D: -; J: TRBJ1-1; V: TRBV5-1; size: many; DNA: TGCGCCAGCAGCTTGGCGGCAGGGGAGGAGAGGAACACTGAAGCTTTCTTT; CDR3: CASSLAAGEERNTEAFF
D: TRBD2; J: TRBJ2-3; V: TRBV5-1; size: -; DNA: TGCGCCAGCAGCTTGGTAGTAGCGGGGAGCACAGATACGCAGTATTTT; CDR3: CASSLVVAGSTDTQYF
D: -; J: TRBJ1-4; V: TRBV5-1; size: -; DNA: TGCGCCAGCAGCTTGGCGACAACTAATGAAAAACTGTTTTTT; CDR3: CASSLATTNEKLFF
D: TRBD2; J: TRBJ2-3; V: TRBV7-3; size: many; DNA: TGTGCCAGCAGCTCGCGACTAGCGGGGGACCGCACAGATACGCAGTATTTT; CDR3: CASSSRLAGDRTDTQYF
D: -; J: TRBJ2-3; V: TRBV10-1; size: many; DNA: TGCGCCAGCAGTGAAGGGACAGCGGGGGCAGATACGCAGTATTTT; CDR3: CASSEGTAGADTQYF
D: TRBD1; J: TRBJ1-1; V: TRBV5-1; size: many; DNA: TGCGCCAGCAGCTACTCCGGACAGGGAGGCACTGAAGCTTTCTTT; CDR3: CASSYSGQGGTEAFF
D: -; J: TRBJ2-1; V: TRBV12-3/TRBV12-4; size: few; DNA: TGTGCCAGCACCCTCGGTGGCGAGGCCAATGAGCAGTTCTTC; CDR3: CASTLGGEANEQFF
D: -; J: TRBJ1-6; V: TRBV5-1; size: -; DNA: TGCGCCAGCAGCGGGGGGTTCTCACCCCTCCACTTT; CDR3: CASSGGFSPLHF
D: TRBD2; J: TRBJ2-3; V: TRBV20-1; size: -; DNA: TGCAGTGCTAACAGCGGGGAAAGCACAGATACGCAGTATTTT; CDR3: CSANSGESTDTQYF
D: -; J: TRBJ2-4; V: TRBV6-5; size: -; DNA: TGTGCCAGCAGTTATGCCCCAGGCCCCCAAAACATTCAGTACTTC; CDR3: CASSYAPGPQNIQYF
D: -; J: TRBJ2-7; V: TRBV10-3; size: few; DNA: TGTGCCATCAGTGAAAGGGGGAGCTCCTACGAGCAGTACTTC; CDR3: CAISERGSSYEQYF
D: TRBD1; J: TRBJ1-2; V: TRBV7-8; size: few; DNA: TGTGCCAGCAGCCTGGGGAGGGGGCTTGATGGGTATGGCTACACCTTC; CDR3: CASSLGRGLDGYGYTF
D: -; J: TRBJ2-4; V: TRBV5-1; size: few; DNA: TGCGCCAGCAGCCCAGCCAAAAACATTCAGTACTTC; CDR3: CASSPAKNIQYF
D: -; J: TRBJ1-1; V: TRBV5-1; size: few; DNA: TGCGCCAGCAGCTTGGCCACAGTGAACACTGAAGCTTTCTTT; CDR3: CASSLATVNTEAFF
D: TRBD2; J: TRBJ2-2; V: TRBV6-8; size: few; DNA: TGTGCCAGCAGTTACGAGTCGGAGCGGGGGGGACACACCGGGGAGCTGTTTTTT; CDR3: CASSYESERGGHTGELFF
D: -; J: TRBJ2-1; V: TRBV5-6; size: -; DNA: TGTGCCAGCAGCTTGCGGCGGGACGATGAGCAGTTCTTC; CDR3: CASSLRRDDEQFF
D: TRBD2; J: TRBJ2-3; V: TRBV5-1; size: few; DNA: TGCGCCAGCAGCTCTAGAGCGGGGGACACAGATACGCAGTATTTT; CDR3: CASSSRAGDTDTQYF
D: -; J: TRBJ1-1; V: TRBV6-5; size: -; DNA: TGTGCCAGCAGTTATCGGGAATCGGTGATGAACACTGAAGCTTTCTTT; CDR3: CASSYRESVMNTEAFF
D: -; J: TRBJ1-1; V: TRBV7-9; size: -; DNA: TGTGCCAGCAGCTTAGAAGTGGGGGTTTGGACTGAAGCTTTCTTT; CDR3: CASSLEVGVWTEAFF
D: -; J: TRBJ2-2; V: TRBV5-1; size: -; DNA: TGCGCCAGCAGCGTTTGGACTGTGAACACCGGGGAGCTGTTTTTT; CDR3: CASSVWTVNTGELFF
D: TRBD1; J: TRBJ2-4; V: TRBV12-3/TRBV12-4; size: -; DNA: TGTGCCAGCAGTATGACAGGGGGAGGAAACATTCAGTACTTC; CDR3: CASSMTGGGNIQYF
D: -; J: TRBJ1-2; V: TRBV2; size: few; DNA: TGTGCCAGCAGGGTTAGTCACTATGGCTACACCTTC; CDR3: CASRVSHYGYTF
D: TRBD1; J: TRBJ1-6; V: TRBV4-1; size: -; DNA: TGCGCCAGCAGCCAACCGGGACAGTTTAATTCACCCCTCCACTTT; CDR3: CASSQPGQFNSPLHF
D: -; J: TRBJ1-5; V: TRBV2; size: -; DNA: TGTGCCAGCAGTTCCCCAAGAGGTAGCAATCAGCCCCAGCATTTT; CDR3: CASSSPRGSNQPQHF
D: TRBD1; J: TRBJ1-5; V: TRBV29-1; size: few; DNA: TGCAGCGTTGTTCAGGGGGGCAATCAGCCCCAGCATTTT; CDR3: CSVVQGGNQPQHF
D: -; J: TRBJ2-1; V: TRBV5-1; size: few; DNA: TGCGCCAGCAGCTTGTTAGGGGGGCCTTACAATGAGCAGTTCTTC; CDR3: CASSLLGGPYNEQFF
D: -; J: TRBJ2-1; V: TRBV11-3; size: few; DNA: TGTGCCAGCAGCTCAGGGTTTAGCTCCTACAATGAGCAGTTCTTC; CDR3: CASSSGFSSYNEQFF
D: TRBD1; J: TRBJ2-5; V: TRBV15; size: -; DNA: TGTGCCACCAGCCATCGGACAGGGCAAGAGACCCAGTACTTC; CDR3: CATSHRTGQETQYF
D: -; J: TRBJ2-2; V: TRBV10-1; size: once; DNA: TGCGCCAGCAGTGAGCAAAAAGGCATGACCGGGGAGCTGTTTTTT; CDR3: CASSEQKGMTGELFF